In this sample, the clone carrying this T cell receptor beta chain turned up once. The assay was immunoSEQ multiplex PCR, and TCRdb's table has in-frame clones only and misses some. The table lists under 600,000 clones, 95% to 98% of them singletons. The data were taken from a study of shared clonotypes between healthy human individuals. Cells designated naive CD8 were CD45RO-negative and were positively selected for CCR7, with terminally differentiated effector memory CD45RA+ cells excluded. The CDR3 spans 13 residues. The germline V gene encodes CDR1 MNHEY and CDR2 SMNVEV (reference sequence). Trimming took off 6 bases at V and 6 bases at J, with 11 bases between the two ends.

This chain connects TRBV27 to TRBJ1-4; D gene uncertain. This sequence was found in a man aged 25-45 years in good health. Sequenced input: naive CD8+ T cells sorted from blood. The chain's CDR3 is CASSRRLDEKLFF. The CDR3 DNA is TGTGCCAGCAGCCGGCGACTCGATGAAAAACTGTTTTTT.